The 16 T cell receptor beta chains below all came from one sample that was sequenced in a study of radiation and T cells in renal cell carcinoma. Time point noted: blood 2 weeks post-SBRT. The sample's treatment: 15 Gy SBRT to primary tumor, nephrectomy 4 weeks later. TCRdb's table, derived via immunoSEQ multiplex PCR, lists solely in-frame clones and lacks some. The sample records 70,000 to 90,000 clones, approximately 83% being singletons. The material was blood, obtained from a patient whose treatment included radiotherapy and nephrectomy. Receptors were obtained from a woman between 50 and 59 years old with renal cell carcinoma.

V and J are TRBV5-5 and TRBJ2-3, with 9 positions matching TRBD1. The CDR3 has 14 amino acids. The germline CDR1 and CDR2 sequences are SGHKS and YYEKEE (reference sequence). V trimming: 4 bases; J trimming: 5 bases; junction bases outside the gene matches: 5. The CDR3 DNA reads TGTGCCAGCAGCAGAACAGGGGGCCAAGATACGCAGTATTTT. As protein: CASSRTGGQDTQYF.

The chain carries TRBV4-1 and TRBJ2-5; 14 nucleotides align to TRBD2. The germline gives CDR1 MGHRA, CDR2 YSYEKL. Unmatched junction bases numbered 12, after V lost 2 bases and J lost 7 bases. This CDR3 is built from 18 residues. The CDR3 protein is CASSQSTKGLAGVVTQYF. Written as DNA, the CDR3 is TGCGCCAGCAGCCAATCCACTAAGGGACTAGCGGGAGTGGTGACCCAGTACTTC.

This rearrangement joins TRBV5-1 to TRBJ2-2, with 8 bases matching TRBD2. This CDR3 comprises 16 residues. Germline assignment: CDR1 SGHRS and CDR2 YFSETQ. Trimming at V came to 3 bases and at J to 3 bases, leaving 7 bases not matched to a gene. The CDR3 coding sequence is TGCGCCAGCAGCTCAGAGCGGGGGATACACACCGGGGAGCTGTTTTTT. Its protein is CASSSERGIHTGELFF.

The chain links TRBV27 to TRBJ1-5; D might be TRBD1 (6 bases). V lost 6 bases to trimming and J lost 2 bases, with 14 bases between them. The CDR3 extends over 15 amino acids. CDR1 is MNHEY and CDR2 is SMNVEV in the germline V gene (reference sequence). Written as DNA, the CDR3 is TGTGCCAGCAGCGGGGACAACTACGGCAATCAGCCCCAGCATTTT. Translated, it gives CASSGDNYGNQPQHF.

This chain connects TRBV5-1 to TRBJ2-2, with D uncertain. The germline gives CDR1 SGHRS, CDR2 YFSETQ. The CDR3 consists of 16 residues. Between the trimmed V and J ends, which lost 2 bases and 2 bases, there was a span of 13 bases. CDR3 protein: CASSFDSIPNTGELFF. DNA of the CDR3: TGCGCCAGCAGCTTCGACTCCATACCTAACACCGGGGAGCTGTTTTTT.

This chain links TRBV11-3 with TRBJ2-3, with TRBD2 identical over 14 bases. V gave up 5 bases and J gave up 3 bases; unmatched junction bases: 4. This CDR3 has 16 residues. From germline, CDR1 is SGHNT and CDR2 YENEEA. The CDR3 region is CASSLGTSGSTDTQYF. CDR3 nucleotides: TGTGCCAGCAGCCTAGGGACTAGCGGGAGTACAGATACGCAGTATTTT.

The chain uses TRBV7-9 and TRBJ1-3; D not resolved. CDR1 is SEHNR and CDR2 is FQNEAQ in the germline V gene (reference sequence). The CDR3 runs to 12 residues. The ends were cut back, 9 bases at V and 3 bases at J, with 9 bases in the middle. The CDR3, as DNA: TGTGCCAGTACCGTGGGTGGAAACACCATATATTTT. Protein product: CASTVGGNTIYF. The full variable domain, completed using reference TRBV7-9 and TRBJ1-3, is DTGVSQNPRHKITKRGQNVTFRCDPISEHNRLYWYRQTLGQGPEFLTYFQNEAQLEKSRLLSDRFSAERPKGSFSTLEIQRTEQGDSAMYLCASTVGGNTIYFGEGSWLTVV.

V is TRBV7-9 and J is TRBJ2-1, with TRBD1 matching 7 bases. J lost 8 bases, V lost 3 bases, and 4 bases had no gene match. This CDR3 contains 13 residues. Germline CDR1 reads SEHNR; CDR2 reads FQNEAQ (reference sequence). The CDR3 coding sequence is TGTGCCAGCAGCTTGATAACAGGGGATGAGCAGTTCTTC. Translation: CASSLITGDEQFF.

Written as DNA, the CDR3 is TGCGCCAGCAGCTTGGGACTAGCGGGAGCAGATACGCAGTATTTT. Its translation: CASSLGLAGADTQYF. The rearrangement links TRBV5-1 to TRBJ2-3, with 12 bases lining up with TRBD2. Per germline, CDR1 SGHRS and CDR2 YFSETQ. V shed 0 bases, J shed 4 bases, and the junction held 0 bases outside the gene matches. The CDR3 runs 15 residues. The full variable domain, rest sourced from reference TRBV5-1 and TRBJ2-3, is KAGVTQTPRYLIKTRGQQVTLSCSPISGHRSVSWYQQTPGQGLQFLFEYFSETQRNKGNFPGRFSGRQFSNSRSEMNVSTLELGDSALYLCASSLGLAGADTQYFGPGTRLTVL.

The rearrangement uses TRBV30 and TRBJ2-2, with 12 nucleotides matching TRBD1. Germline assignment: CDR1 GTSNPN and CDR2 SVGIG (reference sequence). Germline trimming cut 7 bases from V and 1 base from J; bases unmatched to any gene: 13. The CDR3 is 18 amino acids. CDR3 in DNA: TGTGCCTCCCCTCTCCGGGACAGGGGGCCCGTGAACACCGGGGAGCTGTTTTTT. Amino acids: CASPLRDRGPVNTGELFF. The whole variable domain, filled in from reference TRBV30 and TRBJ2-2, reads SQTIHQWPATLVQPVGSPLSLECTVEGTSNPNLYWYRQAAGRGLQLLFYSVGIGQISSEVPQNLSASRPQDRQFILSSKKLLLSDSGFYLCASPLRDRGPVNTGELFFGEGSRLTVL.

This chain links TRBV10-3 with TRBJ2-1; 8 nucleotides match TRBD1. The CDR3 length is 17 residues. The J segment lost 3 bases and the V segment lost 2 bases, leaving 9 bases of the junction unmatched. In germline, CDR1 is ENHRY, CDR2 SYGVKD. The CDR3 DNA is TGTGCCATCAGTGAGCCGGGTCTAACAGGGGGCTACAATGAGCAGTTCTTC. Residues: CAISEPGLTGGYNEQFF.

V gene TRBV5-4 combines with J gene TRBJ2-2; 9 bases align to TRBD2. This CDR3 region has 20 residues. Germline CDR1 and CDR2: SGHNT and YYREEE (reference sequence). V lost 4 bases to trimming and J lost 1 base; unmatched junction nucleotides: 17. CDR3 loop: CASSPRASGANEGNTGELFF. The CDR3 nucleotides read TGTGCCAGCAGCCCCAGGGCTAGCGGGGCGAATGAGGGGAACACCGGGGAGCTGTTTTTT.

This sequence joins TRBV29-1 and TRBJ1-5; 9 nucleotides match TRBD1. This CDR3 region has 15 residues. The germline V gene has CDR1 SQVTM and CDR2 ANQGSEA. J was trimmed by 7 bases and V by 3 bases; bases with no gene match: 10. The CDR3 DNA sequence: TGCAGCGTTGACGCAGGGGGACAGGGAGGGCAGCCCCAGCATTTT. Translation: CSVDAGGQGGQPQHF.

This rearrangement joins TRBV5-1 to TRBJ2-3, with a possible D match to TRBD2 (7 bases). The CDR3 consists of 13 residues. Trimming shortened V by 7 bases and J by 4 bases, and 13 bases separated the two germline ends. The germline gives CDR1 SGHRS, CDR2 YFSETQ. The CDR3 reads CASRVRGPDTQYF. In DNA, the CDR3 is TGCGCCAGCCGTGTGCGGGGGCCAGATACGCAGTATTTT.

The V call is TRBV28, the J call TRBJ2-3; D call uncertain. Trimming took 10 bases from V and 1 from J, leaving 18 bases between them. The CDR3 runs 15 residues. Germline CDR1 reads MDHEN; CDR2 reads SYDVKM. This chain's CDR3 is CATEFAAEGTDTQYF. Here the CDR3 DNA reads TGTGCCACCGAGTTCGCGGCTGAGGGCACAGATACGCAGTATTTT.

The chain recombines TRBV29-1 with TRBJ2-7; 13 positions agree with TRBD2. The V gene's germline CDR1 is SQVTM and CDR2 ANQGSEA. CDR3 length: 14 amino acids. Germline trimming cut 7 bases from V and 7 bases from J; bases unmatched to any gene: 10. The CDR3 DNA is TGCAGCGCAGCCACTAGCGGGGGGGCCGGGGAGCAGTACTTC. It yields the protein CSAATSGGAGEQYF.